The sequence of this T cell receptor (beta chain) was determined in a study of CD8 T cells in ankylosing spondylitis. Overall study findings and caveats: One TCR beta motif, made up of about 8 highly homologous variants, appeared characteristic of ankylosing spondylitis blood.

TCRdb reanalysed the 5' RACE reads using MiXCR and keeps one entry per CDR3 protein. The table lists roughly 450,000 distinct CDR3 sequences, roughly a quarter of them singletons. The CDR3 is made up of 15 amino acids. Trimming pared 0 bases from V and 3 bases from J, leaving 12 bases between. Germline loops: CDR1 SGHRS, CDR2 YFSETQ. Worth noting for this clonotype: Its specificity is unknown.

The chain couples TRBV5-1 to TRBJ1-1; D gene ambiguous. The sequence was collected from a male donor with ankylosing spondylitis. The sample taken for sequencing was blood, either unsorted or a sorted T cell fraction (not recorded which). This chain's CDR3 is CASSLAPIWDTEAFF. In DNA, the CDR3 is TGCGCCAGCAGCTTGGCCCCGATCTGGGACACTGAAGCTTTCTTT.